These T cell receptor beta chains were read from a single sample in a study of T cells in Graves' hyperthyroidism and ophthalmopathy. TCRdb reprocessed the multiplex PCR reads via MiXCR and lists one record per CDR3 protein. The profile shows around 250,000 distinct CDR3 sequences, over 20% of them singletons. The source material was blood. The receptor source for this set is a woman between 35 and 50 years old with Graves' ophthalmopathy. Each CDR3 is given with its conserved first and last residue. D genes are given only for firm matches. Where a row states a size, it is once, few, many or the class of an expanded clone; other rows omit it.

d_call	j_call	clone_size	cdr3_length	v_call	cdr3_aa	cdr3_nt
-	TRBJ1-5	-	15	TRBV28	CASSLYINSNQPQHF	TGTGCCAGCAGTTTATACATCAATAGCAATCAGCCCCAGCATTTT
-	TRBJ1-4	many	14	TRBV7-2	CASRGIGVNEKLFF	TGTGCCAGCCGCGGTATAGGGGTTAATGAAAAACTGTTTTTT
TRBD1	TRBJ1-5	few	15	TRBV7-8	CVSSSGTGGNQPQHF	TGTGTCAGCAGCTCCGGGACAGGAGGCAATCAGCCCCAGCATTTT
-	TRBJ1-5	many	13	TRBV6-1	CASHIQGNQPQHF	TGTGCCAGTCACATCCAAGGGAATCAGCCCCAGCATTTT
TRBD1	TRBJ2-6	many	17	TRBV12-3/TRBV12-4	CASSLGQGASGANVLTF	TGTGCCAGCAGTTTGGGACAGGGGGCCTCTGGGGCCAACGTCCTGACTTTC
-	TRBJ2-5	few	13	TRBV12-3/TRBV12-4	CASSPQRGETQYF	TGTGCCAGCAGTCCCCAGCGAGGGGAGACCCAGTACTTC
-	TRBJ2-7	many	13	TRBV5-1	CASGGGQTYEQYF	TGCGCCAGCGGAGGGGGCCAGACCTACGAGCAGTACTTC
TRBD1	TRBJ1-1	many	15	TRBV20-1	CSANSFGRGDTEAFF	TGCAGTGCTAACTCCTTCGGCAGGGGGGACACTGAAGCTTTCTTT
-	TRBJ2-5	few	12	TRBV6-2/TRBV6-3	CASTGEVETQYF	TGTGCCAGCACGGGGGAGGTAGAGACCCAGTACTTC
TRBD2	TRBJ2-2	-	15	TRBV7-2	CASSFGGRASGELFF	TGTGCCAGCAGCTTCGGCGGGAGGGCCTCCGGGGAGCTGTTTTTT
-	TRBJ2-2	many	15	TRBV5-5	CASSAQDRSTGELFF	TGTGCCAGCAGCGCCCAGGACAGATCCACCGGGGAGCTGTTTTTT
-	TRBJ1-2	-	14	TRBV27	CASSSRGVNYGYTF	TGTGCCAGCAGTTCTCGGGGGGTGAACTATGGCTACACCTTC
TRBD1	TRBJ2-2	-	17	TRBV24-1	CATSDPPGQGASGELFF	TGTGCCACCAGTGATCCCCCGGGACAGGGGGCGTCCGGGGAGCTGTTTTTT
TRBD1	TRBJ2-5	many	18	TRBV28	CASSLFRWSTGKDETQYF	TGTGCCAGCAGTTTATTCCGATGGTCGACAGGGAAAGATGAGACCCAGTACTTC
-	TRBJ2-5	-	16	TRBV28	CASSYAQQGIGETQYF	TGTGCCAGCAGTTACGCACAACAGGGAATTGGCGAGACCCAGTACTTC
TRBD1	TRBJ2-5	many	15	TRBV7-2	CASSRWDRGQETQYF	TGTGCCAGCAGCCGTTGGGACAGGGGGCAAGAGACCCAGTACTTC
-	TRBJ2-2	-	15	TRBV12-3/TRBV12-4	CASSRGTSQGGELFF	TGTGCCAGCAGTCGCGGGACTTCCCAGGGCGGGGAGCTGTTTTTT
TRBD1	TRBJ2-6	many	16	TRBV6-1	CASSAQGITGANVLTF	TGTGCCAGCAGTGCACAGGGGATCACTGGGGCCAACGTCCTGACTTTC
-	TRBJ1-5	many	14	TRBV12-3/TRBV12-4	CASSFGHSNQPQHF	TGTGCCAGCAGTTTCGGGCATAGCAATCAGCCCCAGCATTTT
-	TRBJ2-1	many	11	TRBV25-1	CASSDSNEQFF	TGTGCCAGCAGTGACAGCAATGAGCAGTTCTTC
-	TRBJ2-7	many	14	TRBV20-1	CSAEPTANSYEQYF	TGCAGTGCTGAACCGACAGCTAACTCCTACGAGCAGTACTTC
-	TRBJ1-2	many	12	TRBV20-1	CRDASPMYGYTF	TGCAGAGACGCATCCCCGATGTATGGCTACACCTTC
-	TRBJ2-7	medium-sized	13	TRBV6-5	CASMAYNSYEQYF	TGTGCCAGTATGGCCTACAACTCCTACGAGCAGTACTTC
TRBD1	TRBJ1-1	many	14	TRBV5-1	CASSLQGGNTEAFF	TGTGCCAGCAGCTTACAGGGGGGGAACACTGAAGCTTTCTTT
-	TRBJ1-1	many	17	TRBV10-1	CASRGRAVNRDGTEAFF	TGCGCCAGCAGGGGCCGTGCAGTCAACAGGGACGGCACTGAAGCTTTCTTT
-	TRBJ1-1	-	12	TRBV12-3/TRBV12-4	CASSFGVDGAFF	TGTGCCAGCAGTTTTGGGGTCGATGGGGCTTTCTTT
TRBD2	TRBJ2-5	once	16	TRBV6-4	CASSDGGTSGKETQYF	TGTGCCAGCAGTGACGGGGGGACTAGCGGCAAAGAGACCCAGTACTTC
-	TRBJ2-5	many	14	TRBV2	CASRGLQGAETQYF	TGTGCCAGCAGGGGTCTACAGGGAGCAGAGACCCAGTACTTC
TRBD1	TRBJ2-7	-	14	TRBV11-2	CASSPRPGQGEQYF	TGTGCCAGCAGCCCCCGCCCCGGACAGGGGGAGCAGTACTTC
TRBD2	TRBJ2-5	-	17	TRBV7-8	CASSPTPLSSGQETQYF	TGTGCCAGCAGCCCAACCCCCCTCTCTAGCGGTCAAGAGACCCAGTACTTC
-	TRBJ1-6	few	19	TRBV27	CASSLAGVMPWGSDSPLHF	TGTGCCAGCAGTTTAGCGGGGGTTATGCCTTGGGGATCGGATTCACCCCTCCACTTT
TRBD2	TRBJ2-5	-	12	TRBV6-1	CASGGVQETQYF	TGTGCCAGCGGGGGGGTACAAGAGACCCAGTACTTC
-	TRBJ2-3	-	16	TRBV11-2	CASHNLQKWRTDTQYF	TGTGCCAGCCACAACCTACAAAAGTGGAGGACAGATACGCAGTATTTT
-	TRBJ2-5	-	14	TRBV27	CASSSLADQETQYF	TGTGCCAGCAGTTCCCTAGCTGACCAAGAGACCCAGTACTTC
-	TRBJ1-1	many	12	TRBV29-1	CSAEDSYTEAFF	TGCAGCGCCGAGGACAGCTACACTGAAGCTTTCTTT